A single sample gave rise to the 14 T cell receptor beta chains below, sequenced in a study of blood T cells in healthy people across ages. Combining a sample-barcoded 5' primer with a J-beta primer mix, a second PCR ran for roughly 7 to 11 cycles. TCRdb used MiXCR to reprocess the 5' RACE reads, holding one entry per CDR3 protein. The sample records just over 1 million distinct CDR3 sequences, under 55% being singletons. Sequenced: blood. These receptors all come from a woman in her fifties or sixties in good health.

J is TRBJ2-7 and V is TRBV28; the D is unclear. The CDR3 totals 11 residues. CDR1 is MDHEN, CDR2 SYDVKM, per germline. The V end lost 4 bases, the J end lost 6 bases, and 7 bases lay between the germline ends. CDR3 amino acids: CASSWLSEQYF. The CDR3 region has the DNA TGTGCCAGCAGTTGGTTAAGCGAGCAGTACTTC.

The rearrangement links TRBV5-1 to TRBJ2-5, with 12 bases identical to TRBD1. CDR1 and CDR2 (germline): SGHRS, YFSETQ. This CDR3 region has 22 residues. This CDR3 reads CVGSLEAGTGGIPGGFQETQYF. In nucleotides, the CDR3 is TGCGTCGGCAGCTTGGAAGCAGGGACAGGGGGCATCCCAGGGGGTTTCCAAGAGACCCAGTACTTC.

This clonotype was recorded a few times. The chain recombines TRBV20-1 with TRBJ2-7; D is perhaps TRBD2 (7 bases). V was clipped by 3 bases and J by 4 bases, with 16 bases between them. The germline CDR1 and CDR2 sequences are DFQATT and SNEGSKA (reference sequence). This CDR3 has 14 residues. The CDR3, as DNA: TGCAGTGCTAGGTTCCCGGGGGGCGGATACGAGCAGTACTTC. It yields the protein CSARFPGGGYEQYF.

In its sample, this clonotype was seen a few times. The chain recombines TRBV10-3 with TRBJ2-7; possible D gene TRBD1, 7 bases. Looked up from germline, CDR1 is ENHRY and CDR2 is SYGVKD. CDR3 length equals 12 residues. The V gene lost 5 bases and the J gene lost 7 bases, with 12 bases spanning the gap. The CDR3 reads CAISPAGGEQYF. As DNA, the CDR3 is TGTGCCATCAGTCCGGCAGGGGGGGAGCAGTACTTC.

The chain employs TRBV7-2 and TRBJ1-4, with D possibly being TRBD1 (6 bases). The V end lost 1 base, the J end lost 4 bases, and 13 bases lay between the germline ends. CDR1 is SGHTA, CDR2 FQGNSA, per germline. The CDR3 is 16 residues long. CDR3 DNA sequence: TGTGCCAGCAGCTTAGGGGGCGGCAGGGGTAATGAAAAACTGTTTTTT. This sequence encodes CASSLGGGRGNEKLFF.

The chain uses TRBV7-9 and TRBJ2-5; TRBD1 or TRBD2 may be the D gene (6 bases each). The DNA end is a closer match to TRBJ2-7, so the J assignment may be wrong. This CDR3 is built from 16 residues. From germline, CDR1 is SEHNR and CDR2 FQNEAQ (reference sequence). The CDR3 sequence: CASSLGGARVSSEQYF. The CDR3 nucleotides are TGTGCCAGCAGCTTAGGGGGGGCCAGGGTTTCTTCCGAGCAGTACTTC.

The chain joins TRBV29-1 to TRBJ2-7; 10 nucleotides match TRBD2. This CDR3 is 17 amino acids long. The V gene's germline CDR1 is SQVTM and CDR2 ANQGSEA. Trimming took 1 base from V and 7 from J; bases not matched to a gene: 16. This CDR3 is CSVEGAQLAGSYNEQYF. Written as DNA, the CDR3 is TGCAGCGTTGAAGGAGCACAACTAGCGGGAAGCTACAATGAGCAGTACTTC.

The rearrangement uses TRBV12-3 or TRBV12-4 and TRBJ2-1; TRBD2 matches at 9 bases. The CDR3 sequence is 16 residues long. Losses at the gene ends were 3 bases for V and 6 bases for J; bases not matched to a gene: 9. The CDR3 reads CASSLGAGGPGNEQFF. CDR3 bases: TGTGCCAGCAGTTTGGGGGCGGGAGGGCCGGGCAATGAGCAGTTCTTC.

The V gene is TRBV18, the J gene TRBJ1-5; TRBD1 aligns across 7 bases. Germline V lookup: CDR1 KGHSH, CDR2 LQKENI. The trim removed 2 bases at V and 4 bases at J, leaving 8 bases unmatched. This CDR3 is built from 16 residues. The CDR3 loop reads CASSPSGRGLNQPQHF. For the CDR3, the DNA is TGTGCCAGCTCACCATCGGGCAGGGGGTTAAATCAGCCCCAGCATTTT. Filled out from reference TRBV18 and TRBJ1-5, the complete variable domain reads NAGVMQNPRHLVRRRGQEARLRCSPMKGHSHVYWYRQLPEEGLKFMVYLQKENIIDESGMPKERFSAEFPKEGPSILRIQQVVRGDSAAYFCASSPSGRGLNQPQHFGDGTRLSIL.

V and J are TRBV4-2 and TRBJ1-2, with D possibly TRBD1 on 5 matching bases. Germline CDR1 is LGHNA and CDR2 is YNFKEQ. CDR3 length: 15 amino acids. V lost 0 bases to trimming and J lost 3 bases, with 11 bases between them. CDR3 sequence reads: CASSQDGGTYYGYTF. CDR3 in DNA: TGTGCCAGCAGCCAAGATGGGGGGACCTACTATGGCTACACCTTC.

The chain carries TRBV30 and TRBJ2-6; TRBD1 is a possible D gene (5 bases). V lost 3 bases and J 4 bases, leaving 10 bases between the germline ends. Germline V gene sequence: CDR1 GTSNPN, CDR2 SVGIG (reference sequence). The CDR3 runs 14 residues. CDR3: CAWRTAGGANVLTF. CDR3 DNA: TGTGCCTGGAGGACCGCAGGGGGGGCCAACGTCCTGACTTTC. Supplemented by reference TRBV30 and TRBJ2-6, the full variable domain reads SQTIHQWPATLVQPVGSPLSLECTVEGTSNPNLYWYRQAAGRGLQLLFYSVGIGQISSEVPQNLSASRPQDRQFILSSKKLLLSDSGFYLCAWRTAGGANVLTFGAGSRLTVL.

In DNA, the CDR3 is TGCGCCAGCAGCTTGGAGGGGGGCAATGAGCAGTTCTTC. It yields the protein CASSLEGGNEQFF. The V gene is TRBV5-1, the J gene TRBJ2-1; D assignment may be TRBD1 or TRBD2 (6 bases each). CDR1 SGHRS and CDR2 YFSETQ come from the germline V gene. V dropped 0 bases and J dropped 6 bases, with 7 bases sitting between them. The CDR3 consists of 13 residues.

This chain uses TRBV27 with TRBJ2-3, with D perhaps matching TRBD1 (5 bases). The CDR3 spans 14 residues. V shed 7 bases and J shed 4 bases, with 15 bases lying between them. Germline values: CDR1 MNHEY, CDR2 SMNVEV (reference sequence). In DNA form, the CDR3 reads TGTGCCAGCAACCCGGGCAGGGCGGCAGATACGCAGTATTTT. It encodes CASNPGRAADTQYF.

In DNA form, the CDR3 reads TGCAGCGTTGTTGGGGGGGCCAACGTCCTGACTTTC. Residues: CSVVGGANVLTF. The chain links TRBV29-1 to TRBJ2-6, with no clear D. Germline-derived CDR1 and CDR2 are SQVTM and ANQGSEA. V was pared by 4 bases and J by 4 bases, with 5 bases between. This CDR3 spans 12 amino acids.